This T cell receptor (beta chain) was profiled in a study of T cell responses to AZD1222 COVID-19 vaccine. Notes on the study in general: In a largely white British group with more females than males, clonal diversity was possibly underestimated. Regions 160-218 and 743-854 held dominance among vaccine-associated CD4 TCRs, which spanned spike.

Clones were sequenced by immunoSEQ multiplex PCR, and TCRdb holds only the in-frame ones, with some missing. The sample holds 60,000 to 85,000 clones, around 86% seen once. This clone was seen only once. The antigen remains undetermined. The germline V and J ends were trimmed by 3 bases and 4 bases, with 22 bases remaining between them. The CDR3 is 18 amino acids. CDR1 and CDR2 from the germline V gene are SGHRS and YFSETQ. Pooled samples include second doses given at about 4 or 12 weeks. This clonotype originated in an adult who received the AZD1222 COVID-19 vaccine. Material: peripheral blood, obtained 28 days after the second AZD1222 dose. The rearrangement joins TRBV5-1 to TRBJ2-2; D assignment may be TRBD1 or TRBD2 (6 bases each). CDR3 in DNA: TGCGCCAGCAGCTCGGTAGAGGGGGGCCCCCGGTCCACCGGGGAGCTGTTTTTT. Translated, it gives CASSSVEGGPRSTGELFF.